This T cell receptor (beta chain) derives from a study of siplizumab effects on memory and regulatory T cells. Study-wide results and caveats: Only a minority of proliferating CD4+ or CD8+ clones had an assignable naive or memory phenotype, with roughly 75-95% lacking one. Naive T cells were seemingly more diverse than memory cells, and major contributions to the alloresponse seemed to be made by them.

Sequenced by immunoSEQ multiplex PCR; TCRdb stores in-frame clones only, minus some. The sample has some 120,000 clones, roughly 94% seen once. As for this clone: The antigen is undetermined.

V shed 0 bases and J shed 1 base, with 18 bases lying between them. Germline V lookup: CDR1 SGHAT, CDR2 FQNNGV. This CDR3 is 18 amino acids long. The specimen was non-Treg CD4+ T cells sorted from blood. The receptor's source is a human donor in good health. The genes are TRBV11-2 and TRBJ1-2; D uncertain. The CDR3 DNA follows: TGTGCCAGCAGCTTAGATCGGAGGAATTCCGCTTTTAACTATGGCTACACCTTC. Encoded protein: CASSLDRRNSAFNYGYTF.